This T cell receptor beta chain was sequenced for a study of CD8 T cells in Susac syndrome (dated by TCRdb to the late 2010s). A note on the overall study: Repertoire sequencing was used to test whether CD8+ T cell activation and differentiation in Susac syndrome was antigen driven. The clonality of the CD8+ T cell repertoire was compared across around twelve healthy donors, roughly 14 Susac syndrome patients and about 16 multiple sclerosis patients. Beyond this particular receptor, the publication reports: The number of individuals in the TCR sequencing and HLA analysis was acknowledged as relatively small.

Comment on this clonotype: Its antigen remains unidentified. No much larger clonotype is one base removed from it; base qualities were not supplied.

High-throughput TCR beta sequencing profiled peripheral blood CD8+ and CD4+ T cells from healthy donors, Susac syndrome patients and multiple sclerosis patients. Treatment-naive patients with stable or active relapsing-remitting disease fulfilling revised McDonald criteria were used as multiple sclerosis controls. Bulk CD8+ and CD4+ T cells were purified by magnetic negative isolation, whereas CD8+ TEMRA cells were enriched by FACS. Blood was collected in EDTA tubes and processed within 24 hours, with PBMCs isolated through density gradient centrifugation. PBMCs destined for TCR sequencing were cryopreserved in liquid nitrogen and later thawed in a 37 °C water bath. The sorted or isolated CD4+, CD8+ and CD8+ TEMRA cells had a purity of 90% or higher. RNA was extracted using the RNeasy kit, and 0.5 to 1 microgram was reverse transcribed with random hexamers. The immunoSEQ multiplex PCR assay, which covers 54 Vbeta and 13 Jbeta segments, was used to amplify TCR beta CDR3 regions. PCR amplification bias was corrected by using a synthetic template baseline for primer optimization and computational correction. Processing in the source paper ran as follows. Reads were assigned to V, D and J genes according to IMGT and analyzed in immunoSEQ Analyzer, with only productive sequences retained. Clonality was calculated as one minus the Shannon entropy normalized by log2 of the number of productive unique sequences. Public and private clones were assessed among the 100 most prevalent clones of each patient and control. Clones were defined as Susac-specific if absent from the healthy and MS cohorts, from 1052 published viral clones and from other ImmuneACCESS disease sequences. TCRdb itself trimmed the public reads at Q25 with fastp, ran MiXCR and retained productive beta chains. Every distinct CDR3 protein forms one entry, paired with its most common genes and DNA. The V and J calls follow TCRdb's processing rather than the paper's. Present in this sample are 170,000 or so distinct CDR3 sequences, around 95% of which were seen just once. Jointly, the top ten make up less than 0.2% of the sample.

This clonotype was sampled from a human donor with multiple sclerosis. The sample taken for sequencing was CD8+ T cells from PBMCs.

CDR3 loop: CSVYYRTSTDTQYF. The DNA sequence follows: TGCAGCGTTTATTACAGGACTAGCACAGATACGCAGTATTTT. The V and J genes are TRBV29-1 and TRBJ2-3, with the D gene possibly TRBD1 or TRBD2, each one fitting 5 bases. Including cysteine and phenylalanine, the CDR3 has 14 amino acids. Here the CDR3 DNA is all that survives: 42 bases in frame from base 1. V lost 5 bases and J lost 0 bases; the stretch between them is 12 bases long. CDR1 and CDR2 are drawn from the germline V gene: SQVTM, ANQGSEA.